The clone carrying this T cell receptor (beta chain) was observed at least ten times. Antigen specificity is unknown. Individual cDNA molecules received unique molecular identifiers. TCRdb ran MiXCR on the 5' RACE reads and lists one entry per CDR3 protein. The table records some 54,000 distinct CDR3 sequences, more than 8.5% of them present only once. The data stem from a study of early T cells in non-severe SARS-CoV-2 infection. Overall study context: Chains were unpaired, as sequencing was done on bulk RNA from unsorted whole blood. Study-wide results and caveats: Private and CD4 specificities were missed by VDJdb matching, which favored anti-spike CD8 responses.

CDR1 and CDR2 from the germline V gene are SGHNT and YENEEA. CDR3 length equals 15 residues. V gave up 1 base and J gave up 6 bases, with 15 bases separating them. This sequence originates from an adult who was a healthcare worker with PCR-confirmed SARS-CoV-2 infection or an uninfected control (not recorded which). V usage is TRBV11-3 and J usage is TRBJ1-1, with TRBD1 as a possible D gene (5 bases). Source material: whole blood. CDR3 sequence (DNA): TGTGCCAGCAGCTTAGGAGACAGCGATCGCGCTGAAGCTTTCTTT. Translation gives CASSLGDSDRAEAFF.